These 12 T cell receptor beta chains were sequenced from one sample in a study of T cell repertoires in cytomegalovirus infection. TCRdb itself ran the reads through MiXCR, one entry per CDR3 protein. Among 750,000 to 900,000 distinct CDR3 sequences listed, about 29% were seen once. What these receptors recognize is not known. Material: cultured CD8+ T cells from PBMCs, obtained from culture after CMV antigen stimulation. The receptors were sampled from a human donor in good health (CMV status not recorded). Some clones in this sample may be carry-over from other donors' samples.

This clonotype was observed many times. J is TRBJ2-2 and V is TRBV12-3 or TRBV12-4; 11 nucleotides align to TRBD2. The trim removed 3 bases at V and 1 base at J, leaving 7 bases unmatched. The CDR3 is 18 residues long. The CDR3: CASSFRLAGGLNTGELFF. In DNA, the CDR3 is TGTGCCAGCAGTTTCCGGCTAGCGGGGGGCCTGAACACCGGGGAGCTGTTTTTT.

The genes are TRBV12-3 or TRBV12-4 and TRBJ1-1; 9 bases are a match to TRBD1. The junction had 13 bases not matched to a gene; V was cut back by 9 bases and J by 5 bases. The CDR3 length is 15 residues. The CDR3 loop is CASMTGGIGRTEAFF. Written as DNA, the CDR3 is TGTGCCAGTATGACAGGGGGTATAGGTAGGACTGAAGCTTTCTTT.

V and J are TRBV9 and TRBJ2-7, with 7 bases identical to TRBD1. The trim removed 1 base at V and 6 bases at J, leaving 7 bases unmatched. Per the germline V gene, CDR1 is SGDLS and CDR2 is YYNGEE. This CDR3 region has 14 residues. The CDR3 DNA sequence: TGTGCCAGCAGCGTATCTCGACAGGGCCTCGAGCAGTACTTC. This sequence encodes CASSVSRQGLEQYF.

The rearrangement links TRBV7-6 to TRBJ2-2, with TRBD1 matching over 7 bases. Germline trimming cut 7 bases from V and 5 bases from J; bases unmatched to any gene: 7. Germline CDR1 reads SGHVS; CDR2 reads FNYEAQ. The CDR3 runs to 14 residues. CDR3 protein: CASMKGAGTGELFF. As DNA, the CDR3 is TGTGCCAGCATGAAGGGGGCAGGAACCGGGGAGCTGTTTTTT.

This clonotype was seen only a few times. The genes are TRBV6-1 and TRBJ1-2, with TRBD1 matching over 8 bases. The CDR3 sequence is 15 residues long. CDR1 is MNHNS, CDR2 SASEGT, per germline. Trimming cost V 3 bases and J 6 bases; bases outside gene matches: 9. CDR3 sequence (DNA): TGTGCCAGCAGTGATCGGCGGCAGGGGGCGCATGGCTACACCTTC. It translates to CASSDRRQGAHGYTF.

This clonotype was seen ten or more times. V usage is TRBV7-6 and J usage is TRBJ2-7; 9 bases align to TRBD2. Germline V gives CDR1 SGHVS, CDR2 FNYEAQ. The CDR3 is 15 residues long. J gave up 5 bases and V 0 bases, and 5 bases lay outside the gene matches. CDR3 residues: CASSLARGGADEQYV. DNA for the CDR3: TGTGCCAGCAGCTTAGCCCGCGGGGGGGCCGACGAGCAGTACGTC.

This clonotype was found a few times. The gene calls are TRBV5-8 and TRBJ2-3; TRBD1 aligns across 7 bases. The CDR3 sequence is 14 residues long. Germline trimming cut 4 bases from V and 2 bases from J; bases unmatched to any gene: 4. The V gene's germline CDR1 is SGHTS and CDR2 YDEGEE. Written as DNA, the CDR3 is TGTGCCAGCAGCAGGGGACAGTACACAGATACGCAGTATTTT. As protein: CASSRGQYTDTQYF.

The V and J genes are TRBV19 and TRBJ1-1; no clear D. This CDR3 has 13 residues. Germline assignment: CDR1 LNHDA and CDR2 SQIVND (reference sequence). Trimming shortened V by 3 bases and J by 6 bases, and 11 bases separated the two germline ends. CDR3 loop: CASSIGFLSEAFF. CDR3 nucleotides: TGTGCCAGTAGTATTGGGTTTTTATCTGAAGCTTTCTTT.

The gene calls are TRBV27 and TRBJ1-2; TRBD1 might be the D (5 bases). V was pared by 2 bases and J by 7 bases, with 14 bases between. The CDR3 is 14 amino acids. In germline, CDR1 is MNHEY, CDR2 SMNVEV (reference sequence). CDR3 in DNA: TGTGCCAGCAGTTTACGTAGCAGGGTTGGTGGCTACACCTTC. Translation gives CASSLRSRVGGYTF.

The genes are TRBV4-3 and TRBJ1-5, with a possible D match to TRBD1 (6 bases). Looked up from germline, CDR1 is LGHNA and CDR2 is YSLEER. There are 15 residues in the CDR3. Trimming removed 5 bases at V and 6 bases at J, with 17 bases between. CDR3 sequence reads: CASSVPGQAGQPQHF. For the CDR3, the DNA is TGCGCCAGCAGCGTTCCGGGACAAGCAGGTCAGCCCCAGCATTTT.

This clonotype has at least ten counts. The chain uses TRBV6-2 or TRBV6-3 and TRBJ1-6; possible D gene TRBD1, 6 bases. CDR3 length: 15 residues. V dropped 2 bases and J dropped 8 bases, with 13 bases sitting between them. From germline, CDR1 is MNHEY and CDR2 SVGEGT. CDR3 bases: TGTGCCAGCAGTTACCGAAGGGGGGCGGATTCACCCCTCCACTTT. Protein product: CASSYRRGADSPLHF.

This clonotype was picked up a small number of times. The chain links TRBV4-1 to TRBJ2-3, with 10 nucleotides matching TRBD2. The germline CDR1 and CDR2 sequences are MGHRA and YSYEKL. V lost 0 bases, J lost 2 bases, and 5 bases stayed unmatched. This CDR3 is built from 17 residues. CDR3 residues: CASSQDPLAGLTDTQYF. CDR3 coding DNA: TGCGCCAGCAGCCAAGATCCACTAGCGGGGCTCACAGATACGCAGTATTTT.